A single sample is the source of the 30 T cell receptor beta chains below, sequenced in a study of molecular identifiers for immune sequencing clone quantification. Using its own MiXCR run on the PCR reads, TCRdb lists one record per CDR3 protein. The repertoire consists of around 320,000 distinct CDR3 sequences, with roughly 24% occurring once and the leading ten covering about 0.73%. The sequenced material came from naive CD8+ T cells from blood, with Jurkat cell RNA spiked in. Subset denoted: FACS-sorted CD8+CD4-CCR7+CD45RA+ naive T cells. These receptors all stem from a human donor in good health. Some libraries in this study had Jurkat cell RNA spiked in.

The chain couples TRBV4-3 to TRBJ2-2; 8 bases map to TRBD2. V trimming: 1 base; J trimming: 3 bases; junction bases outside the gene matches: 4. This CDR3 spans 16 amino acids. The germline V gene has CDR1 LGHNA and CDR2 YSLEER. CDR3 bases: TGCGCCAGCAGCCAAGCGGGGGGGCCAGACACCGGGGAGCTGTTTTTT. Amino acids: CASSQAGGPDTGELFF.

This clonotype turned up a few times. The chain couples TRBV27 to TRBJ1-3; D unclear. The ends were cut back, 1 base at V and 4 bases at J, with 11 bases in the middle. Germline V CDR1 and CDR2: MNHEY, SMNVEV (reference sequence). CDR3 length equals 15 residues. The CDR3 region is CASSLLGLQGNTIYF. The CDR3 bases are TGTGCCAGCAGTTTATTGGGCCTTCAGGGAAACACCATATATTTT.

A few counts support this clonotype. This sequence joins TRBV12-3 or TRBV12-4 and TRBJ2-5; 7 bases match TRBD1. V was clipped by 7 bases and J by 3 bases; unmatched bases: 5. The CDR3 covers 13 residues. The CDR3 DNA is TGTGCCAGCACCTCGGGACAGAAAGAGACCCAGTACTTC. Amino acid sequence: CASTSGQKETQYF.

At least ten counts were recorded for this clonotype. The CDR3 spells CASSGKGPGGQPQHF. The CDR3 DNA is TGTGCCAGCAGTGGAAAGGGCCCCGGCGGTCAGCCCCAGCATTTT. The genes are TRBV7-9 and TRBJ1-5; D not resolved. The CDR3 loop spans 15 amino acids. V shed 6 bases and J shed 6 bases, with 18 bases lying between them. The germline V gene encodes CDR1 SEHNR and CDR2 FQNEAQ (reference sequence).

This clonotype was seen at least ten times. The chain couples TRBV7-8 to TRBJ2-3, with D perhaps being TRBD1 or TRBD2 (6 bases each). CDR3 length: 19 amino acids. CDR1 is SGHVS and CDR2 is FQNEAQ in the germline V gene. The V gene lost 3 bases and the J gene lost 2 bases, with 24 bases spanning the gap. CDR3 sequence (DNA): TGTGCCAGCAGCTTTAGGGCCTCAGGGGAGGCGGCTGCCACAGATACGCAGTATTTT. It encodes CASSFRASGEAAATDTQYF.

The chain uses TRBV12-3 or TRBV12-4 and TRBJ2-3, with 9 bases that match TRBD2. V dropped 2 bases and J dropped 0; count of bases not matched to a gene: 15. CDR3 length: 20 amino acids. This CDR3 is CASSLPRGSGGFTSTDTQYF. CDR3 nucleotide sequence: TGTGCCAGCAGTTTACCGCGGGGAAGCGGGGGGTTCACTAGCACAGATACGCAGTATTTT.

This clonotype has a count of ten or more. The chain joins TRBV5-1 to TRBJ2-7, with unresolved D. V lost 0 bases, J lost 3 bases, and 7 bases lay in between. CDR3 size: 13 residues. Germline loops: CDR1 SGHRS, CDR2 YFSETQ. CDR3 nucleotides: TGCGCCAGCAGCTTGGGGGCCAACTACGAGCAGTACTTC. This gives the protein CASSLGANYEQYF.

This clonotype was counted a single time. This chain joins TRBV6-2 or TRBV6-3 and TRBJ2-5, with 7 bases aligning to TRBD1. This CDR3 region has 16 residues. Germline V lookup: CDR1 MNHEY, CDR2 SVGEGT. J gave up 2 bases and V 8 bases, and 14 bases lay outside the gene matches. The CDR3 DNA reads TGTGCCAGCGAACCCATCTGGGGACAGACTCAAGAGACCCAGTACTTC. This codes for CASEPIWGQTQETQYF.

This clonotype was seen at least ten times. V and J are TRBV5-4 and TRBJ1-5; tentative D call: TRBD1 (6 bases). The CDR3 runs to 15 residues. Looked up from germline, CDR1 is SGHNT and CDR2 is YYREEE (reference sequence). Trimming took off 4 bases at V and 3 bases at J, with 14 bases between the two ends. The CDR3 DNA follows: TGTGCCAGCAGCCCTACTACAGGGCCCAATCAGCCCCAGCATTTT. Translating gives CASSPTTGPNQPQHF.

This rearrangement joins TRBV4-1 to TRBJ1-2; TRBD1 might be the D (6 bases). This CDR3 comprises 17 residues. V shed 4 bases and J shed 1 base, with 19 bases lying between them. CDR1 and CDR2 (germline): MGHRA, YSYEKL. The CDR3 region is CASSLNKAGDINYGYTF. The CDR3 DNA follows: TGCGCCAGCAGCCTTAATAAGGCAGGGGACATTAACTATGGCTACACCTTC.

The count of this clonotype is one. It is likely a read error: a sequence one base away is far more abundant. This rearrangement joins TRBV12-3 or TRBV12-4 to TRBJ1-1; a possible D gene is TRBD1 (6 bases). This CDR3 spans 11 amino acids. The CDR3 here is CAISLGAEAFF. In DNA form, the CDR3 reads TGTGCCATCAGTCTGGGGGCAGAAGCTTTCTTT.

This clonotype showed up many times. The chain has TRBV20-1 and TRBJ2-7; TRBD1 matches 8 bases. The CDR3 runs 14 residues. Germline V CDR1 and CDR2: DFQATT, SNEGSKA (reference sequence). V dropped 6 bases and J dropped 4; count of bases not matched to a gene: 11. CDR3 region: CSAEGQVPSYEQYF. In DNA form, the CDR3 reads TGCAGTGCAGAGGGACAGGTCCCTTCGTACGAGCAGTACTTC.

This clonotype was picked up many times. This chain links TRBV7-9 with TRBJ1-4; possible D gene TRBD1, 5 bases. Looked up from germline, CDR1 is SEHNR and CDR2 is FQNEAQ (reference sequence). The CDR3 runs to 13 residues. The V and J ends lost 5 bases and 5 bases respectively, with 9 bases between them. The CDR3 nucleotides are TGTGCCAGCAGCAGGGACGAGAATGAAAAACTGTTTTTT. Translation gives CASSRDENEKLFF.

This clonotype has ten or more counts. The J gene is TRBJ2-1, the V gene TRBV9, with TRBD1 as a possible D gene (6 bases). Germline loops: CDR1 SGDLS, CDR2 YYNGEE. The CDR3 runs 15 residues. The V end lost 7 bases, the J end lost 1 base, and 15 bases lay between the germline ends. CDR3 region: CASADMDSSYNEQFF. CDR3 nucleotide sequence: TGTGCCAGCGCCGATATGGACAGTTCCTACAATGAGCAGTTCTTC.

Points on this clonotype: One end of the junction fails to match germline, which may point to a read error. This sequence joins TRBV7-8 and TRBJ2-5; TRBD2 might be the D (5 bases). Germline V gives CDR1 SGHVS, CDR2 FQNEAQ. This CDR3 region has 14 residues. The CDR3 sequence: CASSTEDSQENQYF. CDR3 DNA: TGTGCCAGCAGTACTGAGGACTCGCAAGAGAACCAGTACTTC.

This clonotype was found a few times. This sequence joins TRBV5-1 and TRBJ1-1; possibly TRBD1 for D (6 bases). V shed 2 bases and J shed 5 bases, with 13 bases lying between them. The CDR3 runs 14 residues. The germline gives CDR1 SGHRS, CDR2 YFSETQ. CDR3 in amino acids: CASSFSLGGTEAFF. The CDR3 DNA reads as TGCGCCAGCAGCTTTAGCCTAGGGGGAACTGAAGCTTTCTTT.

This clonotype was observed at least ten times. The V and J genes are TRBV7-9 and TRBJ1-1; tentative D call: TRBD1 (5 bases). CDR3 length equals 13 residues. Trimming shortened V by 7 bases and J by 4 bases, and 13 bases separated the two germline ends. Germline V gene lookup returns CDR1 SEHNR and CDR2 FQNEAQ (reference sequence). The CDR3 reads CASIYLGATEAFF. DNA for the CDR3: TGTGCCAGCATCTATTTAGGGGCCACTGAAGCTTTCTTT. Complete variable domain (other parts from reference TRBV7-9 and TRBJ1-1): DTGVSQNPRHKITKRGQNVTFRCDPISEHNRLYWYRQTLGQGPEFLTYFQNEAQLEKSRLLSDRFSAERPKGSFSTLEIQRTEQGDSAMYLCASIYLGATEAFFGQGTRLTVV.

The rearrangement joins TRBV6-5 to TRBJ2-1, with D perhaps matching TRBD1 (6 bases). V was shortened by 6 bases and J by 2 bases, with 14 bases between the two germline ends. CDR3 length equals 15 residues. Per germline, CDR1 MNHEY and CDR2 SVGAGI. The chain's CDR3 is CASSSPGDPYNEQFF. The DNA of the CDR3 is TGTGCCAGCAGCTCCCCAGGGGACCCCTACAATGAGCAGTTCTTC.

This clonotype has only a few counts. The rearrangement uses TRBV3-1 and TRBJ2-5; D unclear. CDR1 is LGHDT and CDR2 is YNNKEL in the germline V gene (reference sequence). V lost 5 bases to trimming and J lost 2 bases, with 9 bases between them. The CDR3 length is 13 residues. The CDR3: CASSLHTQETQYF. The CDR3 coding sequence is TGTGCCAGCAGCTTACACACACAAGAGACCCAGTACTTC.

In this sample, this clonotype turned up a few times. The genes are TRBV6-2 or TRBV6-3 and TRBJ2-7; the match to TRBD1 covers 8 bases. Germline CDR1 and CDR2: MNHEY and SVGEGT. V lost 6 bases, J lost 3 bases, and 7 bases stayed unmatched. The CDR3 totals 14 residues. The CDR3 DNA reads as TGTGCCAGCAGCCCGGGACAGGCCGTCTACGAGCAGTACTTC. Translated: CASSPGQAVYEQYF.

This clonotype appeared a few times. The chain uses TRBV19 and TRBJ2-7; D gene ambiguous. Germline loops: CDR1 LNHDA, CDR2 SQIVND (reference sequence). The CDR3 consists of 14 residues. Trimming shortened V by 6 bases and J by 2 bases, and 14 bases separated the two germline ends. CDR3: CASRAWTDAYEQYF. DNA of the CDR3: TGTGCCAGTAGAGCGTGGACGGACGCCTACGAGCAGTACTTC.

This clonotype was found many times. The chain recombines TRBV2 with TRBJ2-3; 13 bases match TRBD2. CDR3 length equals 15 residues. The trim removed 7 bases at V and 5 bases at J, leaving 6 bases unmatched. The germline CDR1 and CDR2 sequences are SNHLY and FYNNEI. The CDR3 DNA reads TGTGCCAGCAACGGACTAGCGGGAGCAGAAGATACGCAGTATTTT. Encoded protein: CASNGLAGAEDTQYF.

In this sample, this clonotype turned up many times. The chain employs TRBV28 and TRBJ2-3; D unclear. The ends were cut back, 5 bases at V and 3 bases at J, with 12 bases in the middle. In germline, CDR1 is MDHEN, CDR2 SYDVKM. This CDR3 has 14 residues. In DNA form, the CDR3 reads TGTGCCAGCAGTGACCCGGACGTAACAGATACGCAGTATTTT. This translates into CASSDPDVTDTQYF.

V and J are TRBV27 and TRBJ1-6; no firm D call. Looked up from germline, CDR1 is MNHEY and CDR2 is SMNVEV (reference sequence). V lost 5 bases, J lost 7 bases, and 6 bases lay in between. There are 12 residues in the CDR3. This CDR3 reads CASSNLNSPLHF. CDR3 nucleotides: TGTGCCAGCAGTAATCTGAATTCACCCCTCCACTTT.

As regards this clonotype: This may arise from a read error, as a much more abundant clone is one base away. J is TRBJ2-3 and V is TRBV20-1; no reliable D call. Trimming removed 7 bases at V and 4 bases at J, with 12 bases between. CDR3 length: 12 residues. The germline CDR1 and CDR2 sequences are DFQATT and SNEGSKA (reference sequence). CDR3 DNA: TGCAGTGGTTTCACAGTTGCAGATACGCAGTATTTT. Amino acids: CSGFTVADTQYF.

This clonotype occurred many times. V is TRBV21-1 and J is TRBJ2-5. TRBV21-1 corresponds to a pseudogene. The CDR3 consists of 15 residues. DNA of the CDR3: TGTGCCAGCAGCCACGTAGGTTGGGCCCAAGAGACCCAGTACTTC. Translation gives CASSHVGWAQETQYF.

There are many counts of this clonotype. The chain links TRBV28 to TRBJ2-7; either TRBD1 or TRBD2 may supply D (6 bases each). The CDR3 length is 14 residues. The germline V gene encodes CDR1 MDHEN and CDR2 SYDVKM. Trimming removed 6 bases at V and 2 bases at J, with 14 bases between. The CDR3: CASSRGQNTYEQYF. The CDR3 DNA sequence: TGTGCCAGCAGCCGGGGGCAGAACACCTACGAGCAGTACTTC.

This clonotype was seen ten or more times. V is TRBV6-5 and J is TRBJ2-7; 8 bases match TRBD1. CDR1 and CDR2 from the germline V gene are MNHEY and SVGAGI. The V segment lost 4 bases and the J segment 2 bases; nucleotides outside the gene matches: 4. There are 14 residues in the CDR3. Written as DNA, the CDR3 is TGTGCCAGCAGTTCGGGGACAGGTCCCTACGAGCAGTACTTC. It encodes CASSSGTGPYEQYF.

The V call is TRBV4-3, the J call TRBJ1-5; D unresolved. CDR1 and CDR2 (germline): LGHNA, YSLEER. Trimming shortened V by 4 bases and J by 0 bases, and 16 bases separated the two germline ends. The CDR3 consists of 17 residues. Written as DNA, the CDR3 is TGCGCCAGCAGCCGAGATCTGGCACCTTATAGCAATCAGCCCCAGCATTTT. It translates to CASSRDLAPYSNQPQHF.

Notes on this clonotype: This may stem from a read error, because a much larger clone lies one nucleotide away. The genes are TRBV5-1 and TRBJ1-1; D is undetermined. The CDR3 consists of 11 residues. Looked up from germline, CDR1 is SGHRS and CDR2 is YFSETQ. The DNA of the CDR3 is TGCGCCAGCAGTTGGAACGGGGAAGCTTCCTTT. Translation gives CASSWNGEASF.